Following are 14 T cell receptor beta chains from one sample sequenced in a study of blood T cell repertoires in COVID-19. The table came from immunoSEQ multiplex PCR; TCRdb's copy has only in-frame clones and leaves some out. The data show tens of thousands of clones, with about nine tenths seen just once and approximately 2.5% held by the top ten. Sequencing was done on a sample of peripheral blood. Source of these receptors: a human donor in a cohort sampled during active COVID-19.

This chain links TRBV6-2 or TRBV6-3 with TRBJ2-1; 8 nucleotides line up with TRBD2. The V segment lost 4 bases and the J segment 8 bases; nucleotides outside the gene matches: 4. The CDR3 consists of 13 residues. Germline V gene lookup returns CDR1 MNHEY and CDR2 SVGEGT. CDR3: CASSLGLADEQFF. CDR3 bases: TGTGCCAGCAGTTTAGGACTAGCCGATGAGCAGTTCTTC.

The rearrangement uses TRBV3-1 (or the pseudogene TRBV3-2) and TRBJ2-7; 7 nucleotides align to TRBD1. The V gene's germline CDR1 is LGHDT and CDR2 YNNKEL (reference sequence). Trimming removed 6 bases from V and 5 bases from J; junction bases left unmatched: 10. This CDR3 has 14 residues. The chain's CDR3 is CASRPDRVDDEQYF. CDR3 DNA sequence: TGTGCCAGCAGACCTGACAGGGTTGACGACGAGCAGTACTTC.

V gene TRBV7-9 combines with J gene TRBJ2-1, with 11 nucleotides matching TRBD2. Germline V CDR1 and CDR2: SEHNR, FQNEAQ (reference sequence). The V and J ends lost 5 bases and 4 bases, in that order; junction bases with no gene match: 4. The CDR3 runs 15 residues. CDR3 loop: CASSLGLAGYNEQFF. In nucleotides, the CDR3 is TGTGCCAGCAGCCTAGGACTAGCGGGTTACAATGAGCAGTTCTTC.

Only one count was recorded for this clone. The chain joins TRBV9 to TRBJ2-2; the match to TRBD2 covers 8 bases. This CDR3 comprises 16 residues. Germline assignment: CDR1 SGDLS and CDR2 YYNGEE. Losses at the gene ends were 3 bases for V and 2 bases for J; bases not matched to a gene: 6. In DNA form, the CDR3 reads TGTGCCAGCAGCGCCATGACTAGCGACAACACCGGGGAGCTGTTTTTT. Its translation is CASSAMTSDNTGELFF. Using reference TRBV9 and TRBJ2-2 for the parts outside the CDR3, the full variable domain is DSGVTQTPKHLITATGQRVTLRCSPRSGDLSVYWYQQSLDQGLQFLIQYYNGEERAKGNILERFSAQQFPDLHSELNLSSLELGDSALYFCASSAMTSDNTGELFFGEGSRLTVL.

This clone has a handful of counts. The gene calls are TRBV4-1 and TRBJ2-7; D gene unclear. This CDR3 comprises 16 residues. In germline, CDR1 is MGHRA, CDR2 YSYEKL. With 1 base removed from V and 2 bases from J, the gap between germline ends came to 15 bases. The DNA of the CDR3 is TGCGCCAGCAGCCAAGGTTATCCGGGTGAAACCTACGAGCAGTACTTC. Translating it yields CASSQGYPGETYEQYF.

The chain recombines TRBV4-2 with TRBJ2-7; 10 bases map to TRBD2. The CDR3 is 16 amino acids. The J segment lost 5 bases and the V segment lost 4 bases, leaving 11 bases of the junction unmatched. Germline-derived CDR1 and CDR2 are LGHNA and YNFKEQ. CDR3 bases: TGTGCCAGCAGCCCTCGCTTAGCGGGAGGTTCTGACGAGCAGTACTTC. Translated, it gives CASSPRLAGGSDEQYF.

This clone was seen a few times. The chain carries TRBV27 and TRBJ2-7; possibly TRBD2 for D (6 bases). CDR1 is MNHEY and CDR2 is SMNVEV in the germline V gene (reference sequence). V dropped 6 bases and J dropped 1 base, with 16 bases sitting between them. CDR3 size: 15 residues. The CDR3 region has the DNA TGTGCCAGCAGAATCCATAGCGGTGGGTCCTACGAGCAGTACTTC. Translated, it gives CASRIHSGGSYEQYF.

V and J are TRBV10-3 and TRBJ1-1, with a weak D call TRBD1 (6 bases). Germline V gene data show CDR1 as ENHRY and CDR2 as SYGVKD. V gave up 6 bases and J gave up 3 bases, with 14 bases separating them. CDR3 size: 14 residues. CDR3: CAIREHGQYTEAFF. CDR3 nucleotide sequence: TGTGCCATCAGGGAACACGGACAGTACACTGAAGCTTTCTTT.

The chain is built from TRBV7-9 and TRBJ1-6, with D maybe TRBD1 (6 bases). CDR1 is SEHNR, CDR2 FQNEAQ, per germline (reference sequence). The V end lost 8 bases, the J end lost 8 bases, and 22 bases lay between the germline ends. The length of the CDR3 is 16 residues. CDR3 sequence: CASAIFRGALHSPLHF. CDR3 DNA sequence: TGTGCCAGCGCAATTTTCCGGGGGGCGCTTCATTCACCCCTCCACTTT.

This chain uses TRBV15 with TRBJ2-2; D is perhaps TRBD2 (5 bases). Trimming removed 0 bases from V and 5 bases from J, with 13 bases in between. Germline CDR1 and CDR2: LNHNV and YYDKDF (reference sequence). CDR3 length equals 16 residues. For the CDR3, the DNA is TGTGCCACCAGCAGAGATATCCTAGCTGAAACCGGGGAGCTGTTTTTT. Translating it yields CATSRDILAETGELFF.

The J gene is TRBJ1-1, the V gene TRBV6-6, with 7 bases lining up with TRBD1. Germline CDR1 is MNHNY and CDR2 is SVGAGI (reference sequence). This CDR3 region has 13 residues. The ends lost 7 bases at V and 1 base at J; junction bases unmatched: 3. For the CDR3, the DNA is TGTGCCAGCAAAGGGGGCGCGAACACTGAAGCTTTCTTT. It translates to CASKGGANTEAFF.

CDR3 protein: CASSSGDGGNSGNTIYF. Written as DNA, the CDR3 is TGTGCCAGCAGCTCGGGGGATGGGGGAAACTCTGGAAACACCATATATTTT. This chain connects TRBV5-6 to TRBJ1-3; perhaps TRBD1 as D (5 bases). Trimming shortened V by 3 bases and J by 0 bases, and 16 bases separated the two germline ends. The germline CDR1 and CDR2 sequences are SGHDT and YYEEEE. The CDR3 consists of 17 residues. The full variable domain, rest sourced from reference TRBV5-6 and TRBJ1-3, is DAGVTQSPTHLIKTRGQQVTLRCSPKSGHDTVSWYQQALGQGPQFIFQYYEEEERQRGNFPDRFSGHQFPNYSSELNVNALLLGDSALYLCASSSGDGGNSGNTIYFGEGSWLTVV.

The chain uses TRBV4-1 and TRBJ2-1, with 8 bases aligning to TRBD1. This CDR3 has 16 residues. Looked up from germline, CDR1 is MGHRA and CDR2 is YSYEKL. The J segment lost 4 bases and the V segment lost 2 bases, leaving 7 bases of the junction unmatched. The CDR3 DNA follows: TGCGCCAGCAGCCAAACCCCGGACAGGGTATACAATGAGCAGTTCTTC. Translation: CASSQTPDRVYNEQFF.

The chain couples TRBV6-2 or TRBV6-3 to TRBJ1-1; no definite D call. CDR1 and CDR2 from the germline V gene are MNHEY and SVGEGT. The V gene lost 0 bases and the J gene lost 1 base, with 6 bases spanning the gap. The CDR3 runs 14 residues. The CDR3 nucleotides read TGTGCCAGCAGTTACTCGATGAGGAACACTGAAGCTTTCTTT. This gives the protein CASSYSMRNTEAFF.